This entry is about one TCR beta chain. The target of this receptor is not known. Base qualities are not recorded, but no much larger clone differs from it by a single base. The data were taken from a study of T cells in Graves' hyperthyroidism and ophthalmopathy (dated by TCRdb to between 2018 and 2021). A note on the overall study: Peripheral blood was collected at initial diagnosis, before any treatment. For training and testing, the 100 or so patients in the discovery cohort were randomly divided in a 7:3 ratio. In addition, the study compared T-cell repertoires in thyroid tissue and in blood from six Graves' hyperthyroidism patients. According to the paper, TCR Vbeta CDR3 sequencing was carried out on over 130 peripheral blood samples, which came from around 43 ophthalmopathy, around 74 hyperthyroidism and approximately 17 progressor patients. A discovery cohort of around 100 patients, roughly 43 with Graves' ophthalmopathy and about 58 with stable Graves' hyperthyroidism, was used to find distinguishing TCR V-J signatures. Following sampling, methimazole starting at 30 mg daily was given to hyperthyroidism patients, and high-dose intravenous methylprednisolone was given to ophthalmopathy patients. An independent validation cohort of around 19 hyperthyroidism patients and 17 patients who later progressed to ophthalmopathy tested prospective prediction of ophthalmopathy. Results and caveats for the whole study, not just this receptor: No statistical method was used to set the sample size in advance, and investigators knew the group allocation. In cross-validation, a model built on a 13 V-J signature told ophthalmopathy apart from stable hyperthyroidism with approximately 90% sensitivity and about 81% specificity, and in testing the same model reached 80%/75%. Blood samples also contained most of the expanded thyroid clonotypes (frequency above 0.001), which suggests that blood repertoires may reflect thyroid immune responses. In validation, progression to ophthalmopathy was predicted by the model with 55% to 71% sensitivity and just over 72% specificity, a median of 6.5 months before onset.

A patient counted as having stable Graves' hyperthyroidism if no progression to ophthalmopathy occurred over 18 months of follow-up. Hyperthyroidism patients were aged 18 to 65 years and newly diagnosed, with disease duration of less than 2 months. Exclusion was applied to patients with uncontrolled infections, other autoimmune diseases, pregnancy or lactation. Clinical symptoms, serum thyroxine and TRAb, thyroid ultrasound, and orbital computed tomography formed the basis for the diagnoses. PBMCs were isolated from 7.5 to 10 ml of fresh peripheral blood by Ficoll-Paque density gradient centrifugation. Total RNA was extracted with Trizol reagent, and quality was checked on an Agilent 2100 Bioanalyzer. The TCR beta CDR3 regions were amplified from RNA transcripts. The TCR CDR3 was subjected to a first round of RT-PCR using the HTBI primer set and the Qiagen OneStep RT-PCR kit. A second multiplex PCR round built the libraries, followed by size selection and purification. The libraries were sequenced on an Illumina HiSeq2000 using paired-end 100 bp reads. Per the original workflow: SOAPnuke was used to process the raw data, throwing out any read that contained adapters or uncalled bases, had a mean Phred below 15, or lacked an exact constant-primer or identifier match. COPE v1.2.5 was used to merge high-quality paired reads, and clonotypes were defined as unique nucleotide sequences. Clonotypes were aligned to IMGT TRBV, TRBD and TRBJ reference segments using MiTCR v1.1. The analysis included only V-J combinations with a frequency above 0.0001, which together covered 99% to 99.2% of the repertoires. A TCS score was defined as the ratio between F50 (clonal expansion) and ExV (chaos), using BLOSUM62-based TCRdist between CDR3 peptides within each V-J. Welch's t-statistics and random forest reduced just over 500 V-J features to some 14, which were used in a naive Bayes classifier (R e1071). TCRdb cleaned the public reads at Q25 with fastp, built clones with MiXCR and kept in-frame beta chains. Entries that share a CDR3 protein sequence are merged under the most common genes and DNA. TCRdb's processing, not the study's, gives the V and J calls here. Across this sample there are roughly 200,000 distinct CDR3 sequences, with around 19% seen only once. The leading ten clones occupy about 41% of the sample.

Counted from cysteine to phenylalanine, this CDR3 has 16 amino acids. CDR3 DNA only is kept here, 48 bases in frame from base 1. The germline V gene supplies CDR1 SGHTA and CDR2 FQGNSA. At the junction V is shortened by 2 bases and J by 7 bases; bases outside the gene matches: 4. The sequence was collected from a man aged 35-49 years with Graves' hyperthyroidism. Sequenced material: blood. Rearrangement joined TRBV7-2 to TRBJ2-1; TRBD2 agrees with 14 junctional bases. The bases are TGTGCCAGCAGCTTACGGCGACTAGCGGGGGGGAATGAGCAGTTCTTC. It translates as CASSLRRLAGGNEQFF.